The 20 T cell receptor beta chains in this list originate from one sample, sequenced in a study of cytomegalovirus exposure and HLA in healthy donors. PCR primers comprised 60 Vbeta and 13 Jbeta primers. Assay used: immunoSEQ multiplex PCR; TCRdb lists only in-frame clones, some missing. The sample includes about 160,000 clones, roughly 80% of them seen just once. The specimen sequenced was PBMCs. The receptors here all came from a girl aged 5-17 years in good health and CMV-seropositive.

The chain couples TRBV28 to TRBJ2-3; 9 bases are shared with TRBD2. This CDR3 is 17 amino acids long. V trimming: 7 bases; J trimming: 6 bases; junction bases outside the gene matches: 17. Germline lookup yields CDR1 MDHEN and CDR2 SYDVKM. The CDR3 nucleotides read TGTGCCAGCACCATCCATACCGGGACTAGCTGGACCGATACGCAGTATTTT. Residues: CASTIHTGTSWTDTQYF.

The genes are TRBV27 and TRBJ2-1; TRBD2 aligns across 10 bases. The CDR3 is 16 residues long. Germline lookup yields CDR1 MNHEY and CDR2 SMNVEV (reference sequence). Germline trimming cut 6 bases from V and 4 bases from J; bases unmatched to any gene: 9. The CDR3 sequence: CASSRYGTSVYNEQFF. DNA of the CDR3: TGTGCCAGCAGCAGATACGGGACTAGCGTTTACAATGAGCAGTTCTTC.

The CDR3 is CASSLDRAQETQYF. The CDR3 nucleotides are TGTGCCAGCAGTTTGGACAGGGCCCAAGAGACCCAGTACTTC. The chain has TRBV6-5 and TRBJ2-5; 8 bases fit TRBD1. CDR1 and CDR2 from the germline V gene are MNHEY and SVGAGI. J was trimmed by 1 base and V by 4 bases; bases with no gene match: 2. The CDR3 is 14 residues long.

The chain joins TRBV30 to TRBJ2-7, with TRBD1 as a possible D gene (5 bases). Deletions cut 0 bases from V and 5 bases from J, with 8 bases between. The length of the CDR3 is 12 residues. Germline V gives CDR1 GTSNPN, CDR2 SVGIG (reference sequence). The CDR3 spells CAWSVIRDEQYF. The CDR3 bases are TGTGCCTGGAGTGTAATCAGGGACGAGCAGTACTTC.

In nucleotides, the CDR3 is TGTGCCAGCAGCATCCCGGGACTAGCGGGAGGTTTTGACGTTTACGAGCAGTACTTC. It codes for CASSIPGLAGGFDVYEQYF. The gene calls are TRBV7-8 and TRBJ2-7; 15 nucleotides align to TRBD2. The CDR3 runs to 19 residues. V shed 5 bases and J 4 bases; nucleotides not matched to a gene: 15. CDR1 is SGHVS and CDR2 is FQNEAQ in the germline V gene.

The genes are TRBV5-6 and TRBJ2-1, with TRBD1 identical over 9 bases. J was trimmed by 7 bases and V by 1 base; bases with no gene match: 6. CDR3 size: 15 residues. Germline lookup yields CDR1 SGHDT and CDR2 YYEEEE. This CDR3 reads CASSLTGGAENEQFF. DNA for the CDR3: TGTGCCAGCAGCTTGACAGGGGGCGCGGAAAATGAGCAGTTCTTC.

The chain combines TRBV15 with TRBJ2-5; 7 positions agree with TRBD2. The junction had 3 bases not matched to a gene; V was cut back by 0 bases and J by 2 bases. This CDR3 has 15 residues. Germline V lookup: CDR1 LNHNV, CDR2 YYDKDF (reference sequence). The CDR3 reads CATSRDPGGQETQYF. The DNA for the CDR3 is TGTGCCACCAGCAGAGATCCGGGGGGTCAAGAGACCCAGTACTTC.

The rearrangement joins TRBV5-1 to TRBJ2-7; no clear D gene. V was clipped by 0 bases and J by 3 bases, with 7 bases between them. The CDR3 contains 13 residues. Germline CDR1 is SGHRS and CDR2 is YFSETQ. CDR3: CASSLEHNYEQYF. CDR3 nucleotides: TGCGCCAGCAGCTTGGAACACAACTACGAGCAGTACTTC.

The chain links TRBV5-6 to TRBJ2-4; 7 nucleotides agree with TRBD1. Germline CDR1 and CDR2: SGHDT and YYEEEE. After removal of 0 bases from V and 0 bases from J, the junction contained 6 bases not matched to a gene. This CDR3 contains 17 residues. The CDR3: CASSLGQGVLAKNIQYF. In DNA, the CDR3 is TGTGCCAGCAGCTTGGGGCAGGGGGTTTTAGCCAAAAACATTCAGTACTTC.

This clone came up once. The DNA for the CDR3 is TGCAGCGCCGCCGGGACAGGGGCCACAGATACGCAGTATTTT. This translates into CSAAGTGATDTQYF. The chain has TRBV29-1 and TRBJ2-3, with 10 positions matching TRBD1. V was pared by 7 bases and J by 2 bases, with 6 bases of the junction left unmatched. This CDR3 spans 14 amino acids. Germline V gene lookup returns CDR1 SQVTM and CDR2 ANQGSEA.

V and J are TRBV28 and TRBJ2-1, with 8 bases identical to TRBD2. V was pared by 3 bases and J by 7 bases, with 8 bases of the junction left unmatched. The CDR3 has 15 residues. Germline lookup yields CDR1 MDHEN and CDR2 SYDVKM. Written as DNA, the CDR3 is TGTGCCAGCAGTTTGGCGGGGGGAACCTTGAATGAGCAGTTCTTC. Translated, it gives CASSLAGGTLNEQFF.

CDR3 region: CASGTSGYNEQFF. In nucleotides, the CDR3 is TGTGCCAGCGGGACTAGTGGCTACAATGAGCAGTTCTTC. The chain combines TRBV27 with TRBJ2-1, with 8 bases aligning to TRBD2. Germline V lookup: CDR1 MNHEY, CDR2 SMNVEV (reference sequence). This CDR3 is built from 13 residues. Trimming took 8 bases from V and 3 from J; bases not matched to a gene: 3.

This chain connects TRBV25-1 to TRBJ1-1; TRBD1 matches 12 bases. V was clipped by 2 bases and J by 6 bases; unmatched bases: 4. This CDR3 region has 15 residues. Germline V gives CDR1 MGHDK, CDR2 SYGVNS. The CDR3 loop is CASSERDRGLAEAFF. CDR3 nucleotides: TGTGCCAGCAGTGAACGGGACAGGGGGCTCGCTGAAGCTTTCTTT.

V usage is TRBV7-3 and J usage is TRBJ1-2; D may be TRBD1 (6 bases). Trimming took 2 bases from V and 5 from J, leaving 9 bases between them. CDR1 is SGHTA and CDR2 is FQGTGA in the germline V gene. The CDR3 has 13 residues. The CDR3 loop reads CASSLGQGYGYTF. The CDR3 DNA sequence: TGTGCCAGCAGCTTAGGGCAGGGGTATGGCTACACCTTC.

This sequence joins TRBV2 and TRBJ2-7; 7 positions agree with TRBD1. After removal of 3 bases from V and 3 bases from J, the junction contained 8 bases not matched to a gene. The length of the CDR3 is 15 residues. Per the germline V gene, CDR1 is SNHLY and CDR2 is FYNNEI. The CDR3 sequence is CASSDWDRTNYEQYF. The CDR3 nucleotides read TGTGCCAGCAGTGACTGGGACAGAACTAACTACGAGCAGTACTTC.

This clone came up once. J is TRBJ1-1 and V is TRBV4-3, with no clear D. The CDR3 sequence is 14 residues long. V dropped 4 bases and J dropped 5 bases, with 14 bases sitting between them. The germline V gene has CDR1 LGHNA and CDR2 YSLEER. Here the CDR3 reads CASSRAAGDTEAFF. In DNA form, the CDR3 reads TGCGCCAGCAGCCGAGCCGCCGGGGATACTGAAGCTTTCTTT.

The V gene is TRBV28, the J gene TRBJ2-7; 14 nucleotides line up with TRBD2. The CDR3 spans 15 residues. Germline V gene data show CDR1 as MDHEN and CDR2 as SYDVKM. V lost 7 bases, J lost 7 bases, and 9 bases stayed unmatched. The CDR3 sequence is CASTPGTSGRGEQYF. As DNA, the CDR3 is TGTGCCAGCACCCCAGGGACTAGCGGGAGAGGTGAGCAGTACTTC.

V is TRBV5-1 and J is TRBJ1-4; TRBD1 agrees at 10 bases. This CDR3 contains 15 residues. Germline V lookup: CDR1 SGHRS, CDR2 YFSETQ. V lost 3 bases, J lost 8 bases, and 7 bases stayed unmatched. CDR3 protein: CASSYPGTGDEKLFF. The CDR3 coding sequence is TGCGCCAGCAGCTACCCCGGGACAGGGGACGAAAAACTGTTTTTT.

The chain joins TRBV27 to TRBJ2-5; D is undetermined. In germline, CDR1 is MNHEY, CDR2 SMNVEV (reference sequence). There are 14 residues in the CDR3. Trimming took off 0 bases at V and 5 bases at J, with 10 bases between the two ends. CDR3 in DNA: TGTGCCAGCAGTTTATCGATAAGCCACGAGACCCAGTACTTC. Translated, it gives CASSLSISHETQYF.

This clone was detected a few times. This chain connects TRBV25-1 to TRBJ1-1, with TRBD1 matching 7 bases. The CDR3 runs to 12 residues. The V and J ends lost 8 bases and 1 base, in that order; junction bases with no gene match: 1. Germline lookup yields CDR1 MGHDK and CDR2 SYGVNS. In DNA, the CDR3 is TGTGCCAGCGGACAGGAGAACACTGAAGCTTTCTTT. Its translation: CASGQENTEAFF.